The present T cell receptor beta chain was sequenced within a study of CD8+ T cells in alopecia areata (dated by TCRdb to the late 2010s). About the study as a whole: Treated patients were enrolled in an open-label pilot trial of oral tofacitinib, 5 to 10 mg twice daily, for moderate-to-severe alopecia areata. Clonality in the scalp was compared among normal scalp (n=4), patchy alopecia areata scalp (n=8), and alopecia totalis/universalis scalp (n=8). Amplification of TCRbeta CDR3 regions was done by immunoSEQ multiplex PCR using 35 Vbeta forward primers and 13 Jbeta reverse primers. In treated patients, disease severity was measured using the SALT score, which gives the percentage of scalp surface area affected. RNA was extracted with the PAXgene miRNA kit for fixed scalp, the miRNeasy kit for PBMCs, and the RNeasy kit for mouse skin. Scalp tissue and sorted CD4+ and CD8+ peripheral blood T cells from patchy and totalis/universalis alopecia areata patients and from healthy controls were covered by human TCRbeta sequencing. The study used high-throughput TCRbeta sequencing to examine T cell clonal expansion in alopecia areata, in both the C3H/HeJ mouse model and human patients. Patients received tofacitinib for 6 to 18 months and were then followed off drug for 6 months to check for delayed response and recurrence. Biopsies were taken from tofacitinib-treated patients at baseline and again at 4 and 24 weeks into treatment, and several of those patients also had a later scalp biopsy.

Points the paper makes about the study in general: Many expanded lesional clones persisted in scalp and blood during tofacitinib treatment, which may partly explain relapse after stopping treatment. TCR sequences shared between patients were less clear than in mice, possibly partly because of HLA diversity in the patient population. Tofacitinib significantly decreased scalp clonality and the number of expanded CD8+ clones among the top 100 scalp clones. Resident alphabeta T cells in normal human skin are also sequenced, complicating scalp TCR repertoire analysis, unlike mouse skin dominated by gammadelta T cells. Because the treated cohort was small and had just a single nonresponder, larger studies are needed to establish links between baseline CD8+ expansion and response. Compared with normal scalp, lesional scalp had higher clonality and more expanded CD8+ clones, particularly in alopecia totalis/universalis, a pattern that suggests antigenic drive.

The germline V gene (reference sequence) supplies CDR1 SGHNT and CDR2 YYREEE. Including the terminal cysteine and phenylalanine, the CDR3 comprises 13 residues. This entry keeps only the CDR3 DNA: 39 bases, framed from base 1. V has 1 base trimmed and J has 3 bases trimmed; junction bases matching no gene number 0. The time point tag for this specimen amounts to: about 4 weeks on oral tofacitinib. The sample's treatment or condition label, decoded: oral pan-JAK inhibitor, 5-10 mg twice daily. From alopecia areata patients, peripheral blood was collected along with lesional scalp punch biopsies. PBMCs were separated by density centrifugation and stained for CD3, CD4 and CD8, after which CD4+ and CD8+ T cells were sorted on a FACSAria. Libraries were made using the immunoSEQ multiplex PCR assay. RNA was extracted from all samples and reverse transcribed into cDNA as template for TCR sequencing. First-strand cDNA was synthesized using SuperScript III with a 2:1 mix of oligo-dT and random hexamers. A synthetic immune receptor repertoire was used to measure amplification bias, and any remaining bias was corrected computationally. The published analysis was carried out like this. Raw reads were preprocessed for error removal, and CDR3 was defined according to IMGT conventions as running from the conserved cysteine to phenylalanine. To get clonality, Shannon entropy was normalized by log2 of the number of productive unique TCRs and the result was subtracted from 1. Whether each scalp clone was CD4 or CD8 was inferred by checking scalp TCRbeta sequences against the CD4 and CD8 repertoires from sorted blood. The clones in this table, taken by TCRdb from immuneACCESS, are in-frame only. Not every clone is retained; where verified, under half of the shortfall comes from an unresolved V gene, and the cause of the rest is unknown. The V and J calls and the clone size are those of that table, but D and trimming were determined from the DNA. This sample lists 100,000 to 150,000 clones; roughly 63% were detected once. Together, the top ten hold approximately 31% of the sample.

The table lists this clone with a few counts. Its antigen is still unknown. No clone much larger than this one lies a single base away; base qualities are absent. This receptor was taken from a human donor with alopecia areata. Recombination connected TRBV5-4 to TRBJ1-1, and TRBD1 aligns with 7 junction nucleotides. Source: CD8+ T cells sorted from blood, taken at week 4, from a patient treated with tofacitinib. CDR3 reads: CASSLQGDTEAFF. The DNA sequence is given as TGTGCCAGCAGCTTGCAGGGGGACACTGAAGCTTTCTTT. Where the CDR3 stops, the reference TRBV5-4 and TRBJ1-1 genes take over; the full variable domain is ETGVTQSPTHLIKTRGQQVTLRCSSQSGHNTVSWYQQALGQGPQFIFQYYREEENGRGNFPPRFSGLQFPNYSSELNVNALELDDSALYLCASSLQGDTEAFFGQGTRLTVV.